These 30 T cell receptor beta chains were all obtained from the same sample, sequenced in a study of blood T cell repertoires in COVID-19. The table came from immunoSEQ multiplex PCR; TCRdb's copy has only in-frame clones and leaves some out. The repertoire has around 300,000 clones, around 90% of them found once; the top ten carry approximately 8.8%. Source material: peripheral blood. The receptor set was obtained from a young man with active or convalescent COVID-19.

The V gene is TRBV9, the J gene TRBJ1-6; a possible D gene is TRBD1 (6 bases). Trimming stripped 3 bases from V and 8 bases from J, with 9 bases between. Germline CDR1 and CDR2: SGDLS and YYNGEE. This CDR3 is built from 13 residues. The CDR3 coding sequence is TGTGCCAGCAGCGGGACAGAATATTCACCCCTCCACTTT. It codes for CASSGTEYSPLHF.

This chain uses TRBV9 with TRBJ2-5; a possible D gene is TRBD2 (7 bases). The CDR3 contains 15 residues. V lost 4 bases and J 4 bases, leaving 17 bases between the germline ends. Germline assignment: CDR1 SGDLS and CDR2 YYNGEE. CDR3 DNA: TGTGCCAGCAGCCCCGAGGGGGGGGATTTAGAGACCCAGTACTTC. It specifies CASSPEGGDLETQYF.

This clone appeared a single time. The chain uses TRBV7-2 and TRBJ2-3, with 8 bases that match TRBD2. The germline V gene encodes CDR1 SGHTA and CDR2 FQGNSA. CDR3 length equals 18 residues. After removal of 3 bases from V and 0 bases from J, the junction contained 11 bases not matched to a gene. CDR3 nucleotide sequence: TGTGCCAGCAGCTTGACGTTGCGGGGGGTCACTAGCACAGATACGCAGTATTTT. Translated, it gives CASSLTLRGVTSTDTQYF.

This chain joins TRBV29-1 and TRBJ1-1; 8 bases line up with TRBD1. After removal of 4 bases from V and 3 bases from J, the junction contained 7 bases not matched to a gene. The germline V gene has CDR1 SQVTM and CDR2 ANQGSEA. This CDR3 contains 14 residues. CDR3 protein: CSVVRGPLDTEAFF. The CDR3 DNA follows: TGCAGCGTTGTCAGGGGGCCCCTGGACACTGAAGCTTTCTTT.

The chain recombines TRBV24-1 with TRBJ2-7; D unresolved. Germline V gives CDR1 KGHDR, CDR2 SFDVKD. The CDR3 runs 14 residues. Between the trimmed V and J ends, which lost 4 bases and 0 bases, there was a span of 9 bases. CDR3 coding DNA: TGTGCCACCAGTGACCCGGGTTACTCCTACGAGCAGTACTTC. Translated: CATSDPGYSYEQYF.

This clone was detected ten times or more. The CDR3 nucleotides read TGTGCCAGCAGTTATTCGGAGACCCAGTACTTC. Its translation: CASSYSETQYF. The chain couples TRBV6-5 to TRBJ2-5; the D is unclear. V dropped 3 bases and J dropped 5 bases, with 4 bases sitting between them. From germline, CDR1 is MNHEY and CDR2 SVGAGI. The CDR3 is made up of 11 amino acids.

The CDR3 sequence is CASSQGQTSTDTQYF. The DNA for the CDR3 is TGTGCCAGCAGCCAGGGACAGACTAGCACAGATACGCAGTATTTT. The V call is TRBV3-1 (or the pseudogene TRBV3-2), the J call TRBJ2-3, with 7 bases lining up with TRBD1. This CDR3 region has 15 residues. Trimming took 3 bases from V and 0 from J; bases not matched to a gene: 3. Germline V gives CDR1 LGHDT, CDR2 YNNKEL (reference sequence).

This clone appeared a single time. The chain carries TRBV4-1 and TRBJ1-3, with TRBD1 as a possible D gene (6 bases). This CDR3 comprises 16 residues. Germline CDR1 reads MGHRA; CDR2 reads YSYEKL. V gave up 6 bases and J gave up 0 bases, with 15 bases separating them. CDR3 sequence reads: CASSHGQTTSGNTIYF. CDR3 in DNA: TGCGCCAGCAGTCATGGACAGACCACCTCTGGAAACACCATATATTTT.

CDR3 loop: CASSLEGPGGPQHF. The CDR3 bases are TGTGCCAGCAGTTTAGAGGGGCCGGGGGGGCCCCAGCATTTT. This chain links TRBV27 with TRBJ1-5; perhaps TRBD1 as D (5 bases). V lost 2 bases and J 9 bases, leaving 14 bases between the germline ends. CDR3 length: 14 amino acids. The germline gives CDR1 MNHEY, CDR2 SMNVEV (reference sequence).

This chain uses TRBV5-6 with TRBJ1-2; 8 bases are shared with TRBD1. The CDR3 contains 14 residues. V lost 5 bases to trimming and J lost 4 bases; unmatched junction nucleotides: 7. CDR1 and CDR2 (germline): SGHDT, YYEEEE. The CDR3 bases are TGTGCCAGCAGAAGGACAGGGAACGCCTATGGCTACACCTTC. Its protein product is CASRRTGNAYGYTF.

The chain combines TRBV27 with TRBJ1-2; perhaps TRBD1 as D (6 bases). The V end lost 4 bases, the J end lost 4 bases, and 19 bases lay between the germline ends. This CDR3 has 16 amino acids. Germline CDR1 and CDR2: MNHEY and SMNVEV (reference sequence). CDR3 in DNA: TGTGCCAGCAGTTCCCTCCTCATGGGGGCGGGCTATGGCTACACCTTC. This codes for CASSSLLMGAGYGYTF.

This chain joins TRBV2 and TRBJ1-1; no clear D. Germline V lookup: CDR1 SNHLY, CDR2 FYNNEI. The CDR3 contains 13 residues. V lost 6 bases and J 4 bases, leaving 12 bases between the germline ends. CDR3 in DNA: TGTGCCAGCAGCCCAAGCACGGGCACTGAAGCTTTCTTT. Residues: CASSPSTGTEAFF.

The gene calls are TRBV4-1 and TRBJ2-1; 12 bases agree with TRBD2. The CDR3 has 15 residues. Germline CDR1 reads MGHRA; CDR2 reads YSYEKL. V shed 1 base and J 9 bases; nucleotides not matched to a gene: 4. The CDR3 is CASSQGLAGVGEQFF. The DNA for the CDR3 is TGCGCCAGCAGCCAAGGACTAGCGGGGGTCGGTGAGCAGTTCTTC.

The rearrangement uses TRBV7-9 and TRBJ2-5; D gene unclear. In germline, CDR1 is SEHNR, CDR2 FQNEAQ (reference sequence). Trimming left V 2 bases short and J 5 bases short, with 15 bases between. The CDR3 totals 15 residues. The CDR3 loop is CASSLFPDYGETQYF. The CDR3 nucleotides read TGTGCCAGCAGCTTATTTCCGGATTACGGGGAGACCCAGTACTTC.

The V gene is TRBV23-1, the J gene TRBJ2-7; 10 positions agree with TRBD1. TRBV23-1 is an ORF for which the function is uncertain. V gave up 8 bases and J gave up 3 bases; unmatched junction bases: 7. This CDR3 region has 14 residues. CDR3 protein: CASSGTGEIYEQYF. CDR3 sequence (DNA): TGCGCCAGCTCTGGGACAGGGGAAATCTACGAGCAGTACTTC.

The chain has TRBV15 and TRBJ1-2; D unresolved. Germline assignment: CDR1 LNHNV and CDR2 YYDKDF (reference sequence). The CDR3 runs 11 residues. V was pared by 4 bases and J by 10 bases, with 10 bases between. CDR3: CATSTLNSYTF. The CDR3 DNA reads TGTGCCACCAGCACCTTAAATTCCTACACCTTC.

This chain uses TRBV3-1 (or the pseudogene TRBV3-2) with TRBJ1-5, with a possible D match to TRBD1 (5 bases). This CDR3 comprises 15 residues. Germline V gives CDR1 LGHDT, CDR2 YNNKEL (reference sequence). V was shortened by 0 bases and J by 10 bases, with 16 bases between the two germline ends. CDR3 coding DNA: TGTGCCAGCAGCCAAGATCTGACAAGGGGTGGTCCCCAGCATTTT. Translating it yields CASSQDLTRGGPQHF.

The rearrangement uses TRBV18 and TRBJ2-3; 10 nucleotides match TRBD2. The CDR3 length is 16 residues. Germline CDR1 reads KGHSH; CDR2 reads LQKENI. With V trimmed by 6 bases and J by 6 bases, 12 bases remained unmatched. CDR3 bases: TGTGCCAGCTCCCCTAGACCACTAGCGGGGATGGATACGCAGTATTTT. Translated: CASSPRPLAGMDTQYF.

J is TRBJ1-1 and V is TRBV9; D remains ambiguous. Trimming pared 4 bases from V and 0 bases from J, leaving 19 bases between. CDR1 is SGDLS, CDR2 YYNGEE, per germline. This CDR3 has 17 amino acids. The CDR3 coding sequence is TGTGCCAGCAGCCCAACGGGAACCAGTTGGGTGAACACTGAAGCTTTCTTT. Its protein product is CASSPTGTSWVNTEAFF.

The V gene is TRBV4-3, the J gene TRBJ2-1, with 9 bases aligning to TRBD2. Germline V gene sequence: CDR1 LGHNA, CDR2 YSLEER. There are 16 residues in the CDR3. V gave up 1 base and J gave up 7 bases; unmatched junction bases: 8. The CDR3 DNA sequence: TGCGCCAGCAGCCAAGGGGCGGCTAGCGGGGTTAATGAGCAGTTCTTC. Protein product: CASSQGAASGVNEQFF.

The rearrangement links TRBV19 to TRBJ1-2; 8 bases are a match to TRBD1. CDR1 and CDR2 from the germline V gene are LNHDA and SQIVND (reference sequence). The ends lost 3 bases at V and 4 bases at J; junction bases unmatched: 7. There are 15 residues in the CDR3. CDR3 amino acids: CASSIEAGGVYGYTF. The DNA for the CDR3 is TGTGCCAGTAGTATCGAGGCAGGGGGCGTCTATGGCTACACCTTC.

The CDR3 reads CAIRDSSNQPQHF. In nucleotides, the CDR3 is TGTGCCATCAGGGACAGCAGCAATCAGCCCCAGCATTTT. The rearrangement joins TRBV10-3 to TRBJ1-5; possible D gene TRBD1, 6 bases. CDR3 size: 13 residues. V was clipped by 6 bases and J by 1 base, with 7 bases between them. Looked up from germline, CDR1 is ENHRY and CDR2 is SYGVKD.

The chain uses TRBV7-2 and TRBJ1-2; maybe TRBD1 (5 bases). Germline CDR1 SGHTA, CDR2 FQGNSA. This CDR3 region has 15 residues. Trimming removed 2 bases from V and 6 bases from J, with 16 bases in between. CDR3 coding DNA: TGTGCCAGCAGCTTAATTCACGGGGGACTGGATGGCTACACCTTC. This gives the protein CASSLIHGGLDGYTF.

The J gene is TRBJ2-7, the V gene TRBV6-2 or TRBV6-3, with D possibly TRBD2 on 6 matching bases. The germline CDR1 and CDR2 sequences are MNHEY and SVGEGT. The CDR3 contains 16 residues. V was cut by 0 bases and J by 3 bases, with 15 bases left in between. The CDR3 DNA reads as TGTGCCAGCAGTTACTCGACAGTGGCGGGGTACTACGAGCAGTACTTC. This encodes CASSYSTVAGYYEQYF.

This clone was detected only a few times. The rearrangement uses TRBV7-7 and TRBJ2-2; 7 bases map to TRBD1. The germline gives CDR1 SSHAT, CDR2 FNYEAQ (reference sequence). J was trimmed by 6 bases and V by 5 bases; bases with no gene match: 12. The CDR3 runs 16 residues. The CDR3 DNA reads TGTGCCAGCAGCATTCGACAGGGTCTCTATCCCGGGGAGCTGTTTTTT. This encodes CASSIRQGLYPGELFF. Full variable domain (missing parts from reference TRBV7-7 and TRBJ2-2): GAGVSQSPRYKVTKRGQDVTLRCDPISSHATLYWYQQALGQGPEFLTYFNYEAQPDKSGLPSDRFSAERPEGSISTLTIQRTEQRDSAMYRCASSIRQGLYPGELFFGEGSRLTVL.

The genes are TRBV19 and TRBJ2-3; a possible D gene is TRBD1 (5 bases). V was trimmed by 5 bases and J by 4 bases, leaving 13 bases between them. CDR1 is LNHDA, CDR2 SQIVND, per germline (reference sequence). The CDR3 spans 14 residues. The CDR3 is CASSQGAVADTQYF. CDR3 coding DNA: TGTGCCAGTAGTCAAGGGGCAGTAGCAGATACGCAGTATTTT.

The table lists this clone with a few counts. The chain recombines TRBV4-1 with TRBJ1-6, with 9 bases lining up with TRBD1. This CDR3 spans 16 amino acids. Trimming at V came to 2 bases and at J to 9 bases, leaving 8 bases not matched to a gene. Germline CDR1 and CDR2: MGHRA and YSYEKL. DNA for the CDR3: TGCGCCAGCAGCCAATGGGACAGGGCGATCATTTCACCCCTCCACTTT. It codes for CASSQWDRAIISPLHF.

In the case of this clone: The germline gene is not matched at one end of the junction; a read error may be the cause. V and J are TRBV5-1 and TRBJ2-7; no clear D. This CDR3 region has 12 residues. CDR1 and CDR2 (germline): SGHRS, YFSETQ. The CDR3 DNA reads TGCGCCAACAGCTCGAGGAACAACGAGCAGTACTTC. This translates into CANSSRNNEQYF.

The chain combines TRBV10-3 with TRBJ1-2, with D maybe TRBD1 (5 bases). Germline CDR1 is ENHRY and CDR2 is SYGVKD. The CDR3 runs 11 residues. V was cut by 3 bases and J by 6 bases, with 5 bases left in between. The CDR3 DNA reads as TGTGCCATCAGTGACAGGGATGGCTACACCTTC. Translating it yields CAISDRDGYTF.

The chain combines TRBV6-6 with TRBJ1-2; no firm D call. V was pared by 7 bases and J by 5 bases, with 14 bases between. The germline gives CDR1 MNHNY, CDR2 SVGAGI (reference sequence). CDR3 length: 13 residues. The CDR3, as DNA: TGTGCCAGCACGCGGGGATATGGATATGGCTACACCTTC. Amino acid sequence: CASTRGYGYGYTF.